The 17 T cell receptor beta chains in this list originate from one sample, sequenced in a study of shared clonotypes between healthy human individuals. The method was immunoSEQ multiplex PCR; TCRdb's version includes in-frame clones alone and lacks a portion of them. The sample has over a million clones; roughly 96% are singletons. Sequenced input: naive CD4+ T cells sorted from blood. Subset noted: CD45RA+ positively selected. The receptors shown here come from a man between 25 and 39 years old in good health.

This rearrangement joins TRBV6-5 to TRBJ2-1; D remains unclear. Germline V gene sequence: CDR1 MNHEY, CDR2 SVGAGI. This CDR3 has 13 residues. Trimming removed 4 bases at V and 7 bases at J, with 11 bases between. CDR3 sequence (DNA): TGTGCCAGCAGTTTTCGTTTGGGGAATGAGCAGTTCTTC. This gives the protein CASSFRLGNEQFF.

This clone has only one observation. The chain recombines TRBV6-1 with TRBJ1-5; no clear D gene. The germline V gene has CDR1 MNHNS and CDR2 SASEGT. V was clipped by 6 bases and J by 6 bases, with 15 bases between them. This CDR3 comprises 14 residues. The CDR3, as DNA: TGTGCCAGCAGCATGAACTGGGTGGGTCAGCCCCAGCATTTT. The encoded protein is CASSMNWVGQPQHF.

As regards this clone: The same CDR3 also results from other DNA sequences found in this sample. The V and J genes are TRBV6-5 and TRBJ2-1, with D hard to call. The CDR3 extends over 11 amino acids. The V gene's germline CDR1 is MNHEY and CDR2 SVGAGI. V lost 3 bases and J 9 bases, leaving 6 bases between the germline ends. The CDR3: CASSYVGEQFF. The CDR3 DNA is TGTGCCAGCAGTTATGTCGGTGAGCAGTTCTTC.

The chain has TRBV19 and TRBJ1-2; D not resolved. This CDR3 has 13 residues. V was pared by 2 bases and J by 2 bases, with 6 bases between. Germline V gene sequence: CDR1 LNHDA, CDR2 SQIVND (reference sequence). In nucleotides, the CDR3 is TGTGCCAGTAGTATAACACAGAACTATGGCTACACCTTC. Protein: CASSITQNYGYTF.

As to this clone: This specimen includes other DNA sequences encoding the same CDR3. The chain couples TRBV7-9 to TRBJ2-7, with D possibly matching TRBD2 (5 bases). V was shortened by 1 base and J by 2 bases, with 12 bases between the two germline ends. The CDR3 consists of 15 residues. Germline V gene data show CDR1 as SEHNR and CDR2 as FQNEAQ (reference sequence). This CDR3 reads CASSLDGGPTYEQYF. DNA for the CDR3: TGTGCCAGCAGCTTAGATGGCGGGCCGACCTACGAGCAGTACTTC. The full variable domain, completed using reference TRBV7-9 and TRBJ2-7, is DTGVSQNPRHKITKRGQNVTFRCDPISEHNRLYWYRQTLGQGPEFLTYFQNEAQLEKSRLLSDRFSAERPKGSFSTLEIQRTEQGDSAMYLCASSLDGGPTYEQYFGPGTRLTVT.

The rearrangement joins TRBV4-2 to TRBJ2-1; D perhaps matches TRBD1 (5 bases). V gave up 0 bases and J gave up 3 bases, with 9 bases separating them. The length of the CDR3 is 15 residues. CDR1 and CDR2 from the germline V gene are LGHNA and YNFKEQ. The DNA for the CDR3 is TGTGCCAGCAGCCAAGATCTAAGGGGCTACAATGAGCAGTTCTTC. It translates to CASSQDLRGYNEQFF.

With respect to this clone: Relative to the germline gene, one junction end is altered; a read error may explain this. The CDR3 DNA sequence: TGTGCCAGCAGTTATACAGGGTTCGAATCGGACTTC. Translated: CASSYTGFESDF. The rearrangement uses TRBV28 and TRBJ2-5, with D possibly matching TRBD1 (6 bases). The CDR3 runs 12 residues. CDR1 is MDHEN, CDR2 SYDVKM, per germline.

The chain employs TRBV11-3 and TRBJ2-2, with 7 bases that match TRBD2. V lost 2 bases and J lost 4; bases outside the gene matches: 10. Germline lookup yields CDR1 SGHNT and CDR2 YENEEA. The CDR3 sequence is 17 residues long. CDR3 in DNA: TGTGCCAGCAGCTTATTGGCGGGAGTCGGTGGCACCGGGGAGCTGTTTTTT. As protein: CASSLLAGVGGTGELFF.

V gene TRBV29-1 combines with J gene TRBJ2-2; 9 bases line up with TRBD1. The V segment lost 7 bases and the J segment 0 bases; nucleotides outside the gene matches: 3. The CDR3 has 14 amino acids. Germline loops: CDR1 SQVTM, CDR2 ANQGSEA. The CDR3 DNA sequence: TGCAGCGCTGGGGACAGGGCGAACACCGGGGAGCTGTTTTTT. Translating gives CSAGDRANTGELFF.

V gene TRBV30 combines with J gene TRBJ1-3; D is unclear. The V end was cut by 0 bases, the J end by 3 bases, with 6 bases between. Germline V lookup: CDR1 GTSNPN, CDR2 SVGIG (reference sequence). CDR3 length equals 13 residues. CDR3 sequence: CAWSVVGGNTIYF. CDR3 sequence (DNA): TGTGCCTGGAGTGTTGTTGGTGGAAACACCATATATTTT.

The chain uses TRBV19 and TRBJ1-1; D possibly corresponds to TRBD1 (5 bases). V was pared by 1 base and J by 3 bases, with 15 bases between. Germline CDR1 LNHDA, CDR2 SQIVND (reference sequence). The CDR3 sequence is 16 residues long. CDR3 amino acids: CASSIGGRVSDTEAFF. The CDR3 nucleotides read TGTGCCAGTAGTATAGGGGGCAGGGTTTCTGACACTGAAGCTTTCTTT.

This rearrangement joins TRBV18 to TRBJ1-3; tentative D call: TRBD1 (5 bases). Germline CDR1 KGHSH, CDR2 LQKENI. V lost 2 bases and J 0 bases, leaving 14 bases between the germline ends. The CDR3 has 17 residues. CDR3 coding DNA: TGTGCCAGCTCACCAGACGTAAGGGGTGGCTCTGGAAACACCATATATTTT. It codes for CASSPDVRGGSGNTIYF.

The gene calls are TRBV28 and TRBJ2-3; D tentatively fits TRBD1 or TRBD2 (6 bases each). Germline CDR1 MDHEN, CDR2 SYDVKM. Trimming took 6 bases from V and 1 from J, leaving 38 bases between them. The CDR3 runs to 23 residues. CDR3 amino acids: CASRTPSIIKKGEDPFRTDTQYF. The CDR3 DNA follows: TGTGCCAGCAGGACGCCATCCATAATCAAAAAGGGGGAGGATCCCTTCCGCACAGATACGCAGTATTTT.

The V and J genes are TRBV5-1 and TRBJ2-3; D may match TRBD1 or TRBD2 (6 bases each). Trimming took off 3 bases at V and 4 bases at J, with 12 bases between the two ends. There are 14 residues in the CDR3. Germline CDR1 and CDR2: SGHRS and YFSETQ. This CDR3 reads CASSSFGGPDTQYF. The CDR3 DNA sequence: TGCGCCAGCAGCTCATTTGGGGGGCCAGATACGCAGTATTTT.

The chain employs TRBV5-4 and TRBJ2-5; 10 positions match TRBD2. J lost 5 bases, V lost 0 bases, and 4 bases had no gene match. The CDR3 is 15 amino acids. In germline, CDR1 is SGHNT, CDR2 YYREEE (reference sequence). As DNA, the CDR3 is TGTGCCAGCAGCTTGGCCGGGACTAGCGACGAGACCCAGTACTTC. Amino acids: CASSLAGTSDETQYF.

The chain employs TRBV19 and TRBJ2-1; 8 bases fit TRBD2. CDR1 LNHDA and CDR2 SQIVND come from the germline V gene (reference sequence). The CDR3 extends over 16 amino acids. Germline trimming cut 3 bases from V and 4 bases from J; bases unmatched to any gene: 8. As DNA, the CDR3 is TGTGCCAGTAGTATCCGGCTAGCGGGCCTTTACAATGAGCAGTTCTTC. Translated: CASSIRLAGLYNEQFF.

In this sample, this clone turned up a few times. At the DNA level, this CDR3 is encoded by other sequences in the same sample as well. The chain is built from TRBV6-5 and TRBJ1-1, with D unresolved. The germline gives CDR1 MNHEY, CDR2 SVGAGI. This CDR3 region has 13 residues. The ends were cut back, 2 bases at V and 1 base at J, with 5 bases in the middle. The DNA for the CDR3 is TGTGCCAGCAGTTACGGGCAGAACACTGAAGCTTTCTTT. This gives the protein CASSYGQNTEAFF.